The entry that follows covers one TCR beta chain sequence. Its cognate antigen is unknown. This sample is drawn from a study of T cell responses to AZD1222 COVID-19 vaccine. The method was immunoSEQ multiplex PCR; TCRdb's version includes in-frame clones alone and lacks a portion of them. The sample comprises 13,000 or so clones, roughly four fifths of which are singletons, and 39% rests with the top ten. Study-wide results and caveats: Donors were chiefly white British, with a greater number of females, and clonal diversity was perhaps underestimated.

The sample consisted of peripheral blood, taken 28 days after the second AZD1222 dose. The receptor was isolated from an adult who received the AZD1222 COVID-19 vaccine.

CDR3 loop: CASSDPRTPQETQYF. Here the CDR3 DNA reads TGTGCCAGCAGTGACCCCCGGACCCCTCAAGAGACCCAGTACTTC. This chain uses TRBV2 with TRBJ2-5; D unresolved. Germline loops: CDR1 SNHLY, CDR2 FYNNEI. CDR3 length: 15 amino acids. Trimming took 3 bases from V and 2 from J, leaving 13 bases between them.